Shown below are 11 T cell receptor beta chains from a single sample sequenced in a study of CD8+ T cells in alopecia areata. Reverse transcribed after extraction, RNA yielded cDNA as the sequencing template. Using immunoSEQ multiplex PCR, the repertoire was profiled, and TCRdb retains in-frame clones only, with some absent. The sample is made up of fewer than 2,000 clones, none counted only once. Cutaneous lymph node cells were pooled, and they were sorted using CD4, CD8alpha, NKG2D, NKG2ACE and other markers. The specimen sequenced was CD8+ T cells sorted from a lymph node. Every receptor here comes from a C3H/HeJ mouse with alopecia areata. This strain has MHC haplotype H2-k.

This clone was counted many times. Germline and genes here are mouse. From the germline J gene comes the end of the CDR3, since the read stops 4 residues before it. The chain is built from TRBV13-2 and TRBJ2-5, with a weak D call TRBD1 (6 bases). The CDR3 length is 15 residues. V lost 1 base to trimming and J lost 2 bases, with 11 bases between them. The germline CDR1 and CDR2 sequences are NNHNN and SYGAGS (reference sequence). The covered CDR3 bases are TGTGCCAGCGGTGATAGAGGACAGCTCCAAGAC. Translating it yields CASGDRGQLQD. The entire CDR3 sequence reads CASGDRGQLQDTQYF.

This clone has at least ten counts. Gene names and germline refer to mouse. Read sequence stops 4 residues before the CDR3 end, and the germline J gene provides the missing end. The chain carries TRBV1 and TRBJ2-1, with TRBD2 identical over 7 bases. J gave up 2 bases and V 0 bases, and 4 bases lay outside the gene matches. CDR3 length equals 16 residues. CDR1 and CDR2 (germline): NSQYPW, LRSPGD (reference sequence). The CDR3: CTCSADLGGDYAEQFF. The covered CDR3 bases are TGCACCTGCAGTGCAGATCTCGGGGGGGACTATGCT. The whole variable domain, filled in from reference TRBV1 and TRBJ2-1, reads VTLLEQNPRWRLVPRGQAVNLRCILKNSQYPWMSWYQQDLQKQLQWLFTLRSPGDKEVKSLPGADYLATRVTDTELRLQVANMSQGRTLYCTCSADLGGDYAEQFFGPGTRLTVL.

This clone has just a few counts. Gene and germline names: mouse. The read ends 4 residues before the CDR3 terminus; that terminus is restored from the germline J gene. The V and J genes are TRBV13-3 and TRBJ2-1, with D possibly being TRBD2 (6 bases). This CDR3 has 14 residues. CDR1 NNHDY and CDR2 SYVADS come from the germline V gene. Trimming removed 1 base at V and 6 bases at J, with 11 bases between. The sequenced part of the CDR3 DNA is TGTGCCAGCAGTGATTGGGGGAAATTTGCT. This translates into CASSDWGKFA. The entire CDR3 protein reads CASSDWGKFAEQFF.

A note on this clone: These gene names are mouse names. The sequenced fragment ends 3 residues before the CDR3 boundary, so the rest is inferred from the germline J gene. V gene TRBV19 combines with J gene TRBJ1-6; 11 positions agree with TRBD1. TRBJ1-6 is an open reading frame whose function is uncertain. After removal of 5 bases from V and 3 bases from J, the junction contained 1 base not matched to a gene. CDR1 is FNHDT, CDR2 SITEND, per germline (reference sequence). The length of the CDR3 is 15 residues. This CDR3 reads CASRGTGGYNSPLYF. The CDR3 DNA, read in part, is TGTGCCAGCAGAGGGACAGGGGGCTATAATTCGCCC.

This clone appeared many times. The gene names given are mouse names. Read sequence stops 4 residues before the CDR3 end, and the germline J gene provides the missing end. The rearrangement joins TRBV29 to TRBJ1-4; possibly TRBD1 for D (5 bases). The CDR3 length is 13 residues. V dropped 3 bases and J dropped 6 bases, with 8 bases sitting between them. In germline, CDR1 is MSHET, CDR2 SYDVDS. CDR3 amino acids: CASSLGRDERLFF. The sequenced part of the CDR3 DNA is TGTGCTAGCAGTTTGGGCAGGGACGAA.

Judged by abundance, this clone is medium-sized. Gene and germline names: mouse. The CDR3 is cut off 4 residues early in the read; its end comes from the germline J gene. The chain couples TRBV1 to TRBJ2-7; D unresolved. V dropped 0 bases and J dropped 3 bases, with 3 bases sitting between them. The CDR3 sequence is 12 residues long. The germline V gene encodes CDR1 NSQYPW and CDR2 LRSPGD (reference sequence). CDR3 DNA, as far as it was read: TGCACCTGCAGTGCAGAGGTCTAT. This sequence encodes CTCSAEVY. From start to end, the CDR3 is CTCSAEVYEQYF.

By share, this clone counts as large. Gene names are the mouse ones. The read finishes 4 residues shy of the CDR3 end, and the germline J gene is used to complete it. V is TRBV13-1 and J is TRBJ1-2; TRBD1 agrees at 8 bases. The CDR3 length is 13 residues. Losses at the gene ends were 3 bases for V and 2 bases for J; bases not matched to a gene: 0. Germline CDR1 reads NSHNY; CDR2 reads SYGAGN. The CDR3 loop is CASSGTGNSDYTF. The sequenced part of the CDR3 DNA is TGTGCCAGCAGTGGGACAGGGAACTCC.

This clone is medium-sized. Genes and germline come from the mouse. The CDR3 is cut off 4 residues early in the read; its end comes from the germline J gene. The genes are TRBV17 and TRBJ2-2; D is undetermined. V was shortened by 0 bases and J by 1 base, with 6 bases between the two germline ends. Per germline, CDR1 MNHDT and CDR2 YYDKIL. There are 15 residues in the CDR3. The chain's CDR3 is CASSRDILNTGQLYF. The part of the CDR3 DNA that was read is TGTGCTAGCAGTAGAGATATACTAAACACCGGG.

Of note for this clone: The genes are named according to mouse. The CDR3 end lies 3 residues beyond the end of the read and is filled in from the germline J gene. The V gene is TRBV1, the J gene TRBJ1-6; 7 bases align to TRBD1. TRBJ1-6 qualifies as an ORF whose function is uncertain. V trimming: 0 bases; J trimming: 4 bases; junction bases outside the gene matches: 0. From germline, CDR1 is NSQYPW and CDR2 LRSPGD (reference sequence). The CDR3 runs 15 residues. The DNA read from the CDR3 is TGCACCTGCAGTGCAGAGGACAGGTATAATTCGCCC. Protein product: CTCSAEDRYNSP. The entire CDR3 reads CTCSAEDRYNSPLYF.

As concerns this clone: Gene names and germline match the mouse. The read is 4 residues too short to cover the CDR3 end, so that end is filled in from the germline J gene. V gene TRBV19 combines with J gene TRBJ2-1, with 9 bases identical to TRBD1. J was trimmed by 0 bases and V by 3 bases; bases with no gene match: 4. This CDR3 is built from 16 residues. Germline lookup yields CDR1 FNHDT and CDR2 SITEND (reference sequence). CDR3 bases read: TGTGCCAGCAGTACCACAGGGGGCCTTAACTATGCT. Protein: CASSTTGGLNYA. The complete CDR3 protein is CASSTTGGLNYAEQFF.

This clone came up many times. Germline and genes: mouse. The missing CDR3 end, 4 residues past where the read stops, is filled in from the germline J gene. The chain links TRBV31 to TRBJ2-1; TRBD2 matches at 11 bases. The CDR3 totals 15 residues. The V gene's germline CDR1 is GKSSPN and CDR2 SITVG. The trim removed 0 bases at V and 3 bases at J, leaving 1 base unmatched. The CDR3 DNA, read in part, is TGTGCCTGGAGTCTGGGACTGGGGGCCTATGCT. It is translated as CAWSLGLGAYA. The CDR3 in its entirety is CAWSLGLGAYAEQFF.